Included here is one TCR beta chain sequence, with context. The sample belongs to a study of blood T cell repertoires in COVID-19. Overall study context: Acute and convalescent COVID-19 specimens originated in the United States, Italy and Spain. The cDNA or gDNA used as material had been derived from T cells, B-cell-depleted T cells, or PBMCs.

This CDR3 contains 15 residues. Germline V gives CDR1 LGHNA, CDR2 YSLEER. Trimming cost V 0 bases and J 8 bases, with 14 bases left between them. In the study's own analysis: Reference gene primers were amplified, and this amplification served to estimate nucleated cell counts. Clones were read by immunoSEQ multiplex PCR, and TCRdb kept only the in-frame ones, dropping some. That table furnishes V, J and clone size, whereas the DNA furnished D and trimming. The sample lists roughly 150,000 clones, around 90% occurring once. The chain links TRBV4-3 to TRBJ1-3; D unresolved. This TCR derives from a man in his fifties or sixties with acute or convalescent COVID-19. The sequenced sample consisted of peripheral blood. CDR3 sequence (DNA): TGCGCCAGCAGCCAAGATGCGAGAGCCGCCGACACCATATATTTT. Its protein product is CASSQDARAADTIYF.